Sequencing of this T cell receptor beta chain was carried out in a study of cytomegalovirus exposure and HLA in healthy donors. Of note for this clone: Its antigen is not known.

PCR amplification relied on 60 Vbeta primers (plus 13 Jbeta primers). Using immunoSEQ multiplex PCR, the repertoire was profiled, and TCRdb retains in-frame clones only, with some absent. The sample totals around 75,000 clones; its top ten clones hold around 13%. Findings of the study overall: According to an earlier analysis, most TCR beta V segments yielded productive rearrangements about 90% or about 30% of the time. Investigators reported 164 TCR beta chains as tied to cytomegalovirus.

Sequencing used PBMCs. The sequence was obtained from a man between 50 and 59 years old in good health and CMV-seropositive.

The CDR3 DNA reads TGTGCCAGCAGCCGGGGGGAAGCAGATACGCAGTATTTT. It codes for CASSRGEADTQYF. The chain combines TRBV7-8 with TRBJ2-3; 7 bases are a match to TRBD2. Germline CDR1 and CDR2: SGHVS and FQNEAQ. The junction had 3 bases not matched to a gene; V was cut back by 5 bases and J by 4 bases. This CDR3 has 13 residues.